These T cell receptor beta chains were read from a single sample in a study of shared clonotypes between healthy human individuals. Some clones are missing from TCRdb's copy, which holds only in-frame ones; the method was immunoSEQ multiplex PCR. The profile covers under 2,500,000 clones, with 95% appearing a single time and over 0.1% taken by the ten largest. Sequences were obtained from naive CD4+ T cells sorted from blood. The receptor set was obtained from a man aged 18 to 29 in good health. The CDR3 runs from the conserved cysteine through the conserved F or W. The D gene is left open where the match is weak. Not every row has a clone size; where given, it reads once, few, many or a size class.

v_call,j_call,d_call,clone_size,cdr3_nt,cdr3_aa
TRBV10-3,TRBJ1-6,NA,NA,TGTGCCATCAGTGAGTCGACGGCGGCGCGATCACCCCTCCACTTT,CAISESTAARSPLHF
TRBV7-8,TRBJ1-4,TRBD1,once,TGTGCCAGCAGCTTAGTATCGGGCAGGGGGATAACTAATGAAAAACTGTTTTTT,CASSLVSGRGITNEKLFF
TRBV7-6,TRBJ2-1,TRBD2,NA,TGTGCCAGCCGTCGGGGGGGGAAGGACAATGAGCAGTTCTTC,CASRRGGKDNEQFF
TRBV18,TRBJ2-2,NA,NA,TGTGCCAGCTCACCACCGGGACGGCCCGGGGAGCTGTTTTTT,CASSPPGRPGELFF
TRBV6-8,TRBJ2-3,NA,NA,TGTGCCAGCAGTTACTCACAGTTTACAGATACGCAGTATTTT,CASSYSQFTDTQYF
TRBV9,TRBJ1-2,NA,NA,TGTGCCAGCACTACAGACGGGGGCGGCTATGGCTACACCTTC,CASTTDGGGYGYTF
TRBV5-1,TRBJ2-5,NA,NA,TGCGCCAGCAGCCCGCGACTCGATCCCACGGGGACCCAGTACTTC,CASSPRLDPTGTQYF
TRBV30,TRBJ1-6,NA,once,TGTGCCTGGGGAGACTCTAATTCACCCCTCCACTTT,CAWGDSNSPLHF
TRBV27,TRBJ2-4,NA,NA,TGTGCCAGCAGTTTAACGCTTGTGGACATTCAGTACTTC,CASSLTLVDIQYF
TRBV6-6,TRBJ1-1,NA,NA,TGTGCCAGCAGTCACGGACAGTCTCAAAACACTGAAGCTTTCTTT,CASSHGQSQNTEAFF
TRBV19,TRBJ2-7,NA,once,TGTGCCAGTAGTCCTACTTGGAGCTCCTACGAGCAGTACTTC,CASSPTWSSYEQYF
TRBV30,TRBJ1-1,TRBD1,NA,TGTGGTTCGGACAGGGGTGACACTGAAGCTTTCTTT,CGSDRGDTEAFF
TRBV6-1,TRBJ1-2,NA,NA,TGTGCCAGCAGTGAAGGGGGTATCTATGGCTACACCTTC,CASSEGGIYGYTF
TRBV9,TRBJ2-2,TRBD2,NA,TGTGCCAGCAGCACTAGCGGGGGGAACACCGGGGAGCTGTTTTTT,CASSTSGGNTGELFF
TRBV7-2,TRBJ2-7,TRBD1,once,TGTGCCAGCAGCTTGCGGACAGGGGAAGAGCAGTACTTC,CASSLRTGEEQYF
TRBV7-7,TRBJ2-2,TRBD1,once,TGTGCTAGCACCGCCAGGGGACAGGGGGCCCTCACCGGGGAGCTGTTTTTT,CASTARGQGALTGELFF
TRBV28,TRBJ2-5,NA,once,TGTGCCAGCAGTTTAGAAAGAGGGTGGGCGGAGACCCAGTACTTC,CASSLERGWAETQYF
TRBV5-1,TRBJ1-3,TRBD1,NA,TGCGCCAGCAGCTTTCCCCGGACAGGGGTGGACACCATATATTTT,CASSFPRTGVDTIYF
TRBV19,TRBJ1-5,NA,NA,TGTGCCAGTAGTATCCAGGGGCAGGGCAATCAGCCCCAGCATTTT,CASSIQGQGNQPQHF
TRBV7-8,TRBJ1-1,NA,NA,TGTGCCAGCAGCTTAGGGACTGAAGCTTTCTTT,CASSLGTEAFF
TRBV5-8,TRBJ1-2,TRBD1,NA,TGTGCCAGCAGCTTAAGGGGGCGCATAAATTATGGCTACACCTTC,CASSLRGRINYGYTF
TRBV2,TRBJ1-1,NA,NA,TGTGCCAGCACCCCCACGGGGAACACTGAAGCTTTCTTT,CASTPTGNTEAFF
TRBV6-1,TRBJ1-2,NA,few,TGTGCCAGCAGTGAAGCTTTCCCGACCAACTATGGCTACACCTTC,CASSEAFPTNYGYTF
TRBV7-9,TRBJ1-1,NA,NA,TGTGCCAGCAGCTTTCGACAGAGTCCAACCACTGAAGCTTTCTTT,CASSFRQSPTTEAFF
TRBV5-1,TRBJ2-2,NA,NA,TGCGCCAGCAGCTTGGCACCGCGGGGCGGGGAGCTGTTTTTT,CASSLAPRGGELFF
TRBV13,TRBJ1-1,NA,NA,TGTGCCAGCAGCTTTCAGTCCGGGGGGAGGAACACTGAAGCTTTCTTT,CASSFQSGGRNTEAFF
TRBV2,TRBJ2-1,NA,NA,TGTGCCAGCAGTGTGGATCTCAGCTCCTACAATGAGCAGTTCTTC,CASSVDLSSYNEQFF
TRBV6-1,TRBJ1-5,NA,NA,TGTGCCAGCAGTGAAATTTTCCTGGGGGTTCAGCCCCAGCATTTT,CASSEIFLGVQPQHF
TRBV25-1,TRBJ2-3,NA,NA,TGTGCCAGCAGTGAAATCCCGGTAAGAGATACGCAGTATTTT,CASSEIPVRDTQYF
TRBV7-2,TRBJ2-1,TRBD2,NA,TGTGCCAGCAGCGCCACGGGGGGGACCATATACAATGAGCAGTTCTTC,CASSATGGTIYNEQFF
TRBV6-5,TRBJ1-2,NA,NA,TGTGCCACCAAGAGCGGAGGCAGGCACTATGACGGCTACACCTTC,CATKSGGRHYDGYTF
TRBV28,TRBJ2-3,NA,NA,TGTGCCAGCAGTCCCGCGCCGGGACGGCAAAGCACAGATACGCAGTATTTT,CASSPAPGRQSTDTQYF
TRBV19,TRBJ1-3,NA,NA,TGTGCCAGTATACAGAAGAGCCGCTCTGGAAACACCATATATTTT,CASIQKSRSGNTIYF
TRBV18,TRBJ2-5,NA,NA,TGTGCCACCAACCCACGGGGTCCGGGTTTCCAGTACTTC,CATNPRGPGFQYF
TRBV7-3,TRBJ2-6,NA,NA,TGTGCCAGCAGCGCCCCAGGGTTCTCTGGGGCCAACGTCCTGACTTTC,CASSAPGFSGANVLTF
TRBV28,TRBJ2-7,TRBD2,NA,TGTGCCAGCAGTTTAGTCGGGACTAGCGGGGGGGCGGCCGAGCAGTACTTC,CASSLVGTSGGAAEQYF
TRBV5-1,TRBJ2-3,TRBD1,NA,TGCGCCAGCAGCCGAGGACAGGGACTCACAGATACGCAGTATTTT,CASSRGQGLTDTQYF
TRBV7-9,TRBJ2-7,TRBD2,NA,TGTGCCAGCAGCTTGGGGGGGAGTAACTACGAGCAGTACTTC,CASSLGGSNYEQYF
TRBV2,TRBJ1-1,NA,NA,TGTGCCAGCAGTGAAGCTTGGGGAAGGAACACTGAAGCTTTCTTT,CASSEAWGRNTEAFF
TRBV6-5,TRBJ2-5,TRBD2,NA,TGTGCCAGCAGTTCCCCCCAAGCGGGAGGTTTAGAGACCCAGTACTTC,CASSSPQAGGLETQYF
TRBV25-1,TRBJ1-5,NA,NA,TGTGCCAGCAGTGAACCAGGGAGCGGGCAGCCCCAGCATTTT,CASSEPGSGQPQHF
TRBV7-8,TRBJ2-7,TRBD2,NA,TGTGCCAGCAGCAGGACTAGCGGGAGCTCCTACGAGCAGTACTTC,CASSRTSGSSYEQYF
TRBV7-9,TRBJ1-2,TRBD1,NA,TGTGCCAGCAGAGAGGGACAGGGCTTTAACTATGGCTACACCTTC,CASREGQGFNYGYTF
TRBV4-3,TRBJ2-5,NA,NA,TGCGCCAGCAGCCCCGGCCAGAGGGTAGGGGAGACCCAGTACTTC,CASSPGQRVGETQYF
TRBV7-6,TRBJ2-7,NA,NA,TGTGCCAGCAGCTTGCAGGGGACGTCCCCTGGCGAGCAGTACTTC,CASSLQGTSPGEQYF
TRBV7-2,TRBJ2-7,NA,NA,TGTGCCAGCAGCTTATCAGGCTCGGAGGGTTACGAGCAGTACTTC,CASSLSGSEGYEQYF
TRBV30,TRBJ1-6,NA,NA,TGTGCCAGACAAAGCTCAACGGCCAATTCACCCCTCCACTTT,CARQSSTANSPLHF
TRBV2,TRBJ2-1,TRBD1,NA,TGTGCCAGCAAGACAGGGCCTTCCTACAATGAGCAGTTCTTC,CASKTGPSYNEQFF
TRBV28,TRBJ2-1,TRBD2,NA,TGTGCCAGCAGTTTCGCAGGACTAGCGGGGGTCTCTTCCTACAATGAGCAGTTCTTC,CASSFAGLAGVSSYNEQFF
TRBV5-1,TRBJ2-3,NA,NA,TGCGCCAGCAGCAGAACTTCGGGGTACACAGATACGCAGTATTTT,CASSRTSGYTDTQYF
TRBV7-2,TRBJ1-4,NA,NA,TGTGCCAGCAAAACAGGGCAGGGAAGGAGGACTAATGAAAAACTGTTTTTT,CASKTGQGRRTNEKLFF
TRBV19,TRBJ2-2,TRBD1,NA,TGTGCCACCCAACGGCTCAGGGGGCCCAACACCGGGGAGCTGTTTTTT,CATQRLRGPNTGELFF
TRBV29-1,TRBJ1-1,NA,NA,TGCAGCGTCAGACTCCTAGGGGACACTGAAGCTTTCTTT,CSVRLLGDTEAFF
TRBV7-9,TRBJ2-3,TRBD1,NA,TGTGCCAGCAGCCCACAGGGGCAGGGTTCGGATACGCAGTATTTT,CASSPQGQGSDTQYF
TRBV28,TRBJ1-4,NA,NA,TGTGCCAGCAGTTTAAGGGGTTTTCGAGAAAAACTGTTTTTT,CASSLRGFREKLFF
TRBV9,TRBJ1-5,NA,NA,TGTGCCAGCAGCTCCGGGGGAGATTATCAGCCCCAGCATTTT,CASSSGGDYQPQHF
TRBV2,TRBJ2-7,NA,once,TGTGCCAGCAGTGAGAGTTCGGCCGCAGGGTCCTACGAGCAGTACTTC,CASSESSAAGSYEQYF
TRBV7-9,TRBJ1-2,NA,once,TGTGCCAGCAGCTTAAAGGTTAACTATGGCTACACCTTC,CASSLKVNYGYTF
TRBV6-5,TRBJ2-3,NA,NA,TGTGCCAGCAGTCCCGGTGGGGCTTCCACAGATACGCAGTATTTT,CASSPGGASTDTQYF
TRBV27,TRBJ2-7,TRBD2,NA,TGTGCCAGCAGCCTGTCTGGGACTAGCGGGCCTCACGAGCAGTACTTC,CASSLSGTSGPHEQYF